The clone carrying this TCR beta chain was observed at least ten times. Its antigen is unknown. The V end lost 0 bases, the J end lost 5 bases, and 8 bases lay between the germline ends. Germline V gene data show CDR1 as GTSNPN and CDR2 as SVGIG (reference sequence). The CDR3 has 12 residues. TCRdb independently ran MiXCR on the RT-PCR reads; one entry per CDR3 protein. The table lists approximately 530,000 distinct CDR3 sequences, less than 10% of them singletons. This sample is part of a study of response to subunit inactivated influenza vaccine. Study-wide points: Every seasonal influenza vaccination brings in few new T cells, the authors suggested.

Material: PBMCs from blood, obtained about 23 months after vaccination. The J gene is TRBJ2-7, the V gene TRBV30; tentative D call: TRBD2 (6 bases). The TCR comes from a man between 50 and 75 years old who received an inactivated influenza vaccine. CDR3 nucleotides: TGTGCCTGGAGTGTTGCGGGGAACGAGCAGTACTTC. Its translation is CAWSVAGNEQYF.